This is a list of T cell receptor beta chains from one sample in a study of CD8 T cells in ankylosing spondylitis. TCRdb re-called the 5' RACE reads with MiXCR, one entry per CDR3 protein. The table lists roughly 250,000 distinct CDR3 sequences, 10% of them singletons. The specimen was blood, either unsorted or a sorted T cell fraction (not recorded which). The source of these receptors is a male donor with ankylosing spondylitis or in good health (not recorded which). CDR3s include the opening cysteine and the closing phenylalanine or tryptophan. Fields, in order: D gene, V gene, clone size, J gene, CDR3 DNA, CDR3 protein. The D gene is left open where the match is weak. Not every row has a clone size; where given, it reads once, few, many or a size class.

d_call: -; v_call: TRBV7-2; clone_size: -; j_call: TRBJ2-2; cdr3_nt: TGTGCCAGCAGCCCGGAAGAGTACGCCGGGGAGCTGTTTTTT; cdr3_aa: CASSPEEYAGELFF
d_call: -; v_call: TRBV27; clone_size: many; j_call: TRBJ1-2; cdr3_nt: TGTGCCAGCAGTTTGAGACGGGGAGGGTATGAGGGCTACACCTTC; cdr3_aa: CASSLRRGGYEGYTF
d_call: TRBD2; v_call: TRBV12-3/TRBV12-4; clone_size: many; j_call: TRBJ2-7; cdr3_nt: TGTGCCAGCAGCCCCCCGGGACTAGGGTACGAGCAGTACTTC; cdr3_aa: CASSPPGLGYEQYF
d_call: TRBD1; v_call: TRBV7-9; clone_size: many; j_call: TRBJ2-5; cdr3_nt: TGTGCCAGCAGCCCTAACCTCCCGGACAGGGGACAAGAGACCCAGTACTTC; cdr3_aa: CASSPNLPDRGQETQYF
d_call: TRBD2; v_call: TRBV2; clone_size: many; j_call: TRBJ2-7; cdr3_nt: TGTGCCAGCAGTGAACCGGGAGGGCCTCAATACGAGCAGTACTTC; cdr3_aa: CASSEPGGPQYEQYF
d_call: -; v_call: TRBV20-1; clone_size: many; j_call: TRBJ2-1; cdr3_nt: TGCAGTGCTAGAAATGGTAGCAATGAGCAGTTCTTC; cdr3_aa: CSARNGSNEQFF
d_call: TRBD2; v_call: TRBV4-2; clone_size: many; j_call: TRBJ2-1; cdr3_nt: TGTGCCAGCAGCTTAGCGGGAGCGGTCAATGAGCAGTTCTTC; cdr3_aa: CASSLAGAVNEQFF
d_call: TRBD2; v_call: TRBV15; clone_size: many; j_call: TRBJ2-5; cdr3_nt: TGTGCCACCAGCAGAGCCGGACTAGCGGGAGAGACCCAGTACTTC; cdr3_aa: CATSRAGLAGETQYF
d_call: TRBD1; v_call: TRBV20-1; clone_size: many; j_call: TRBJ1-1; cdr3_nt: TGCAGTGCTGGAGACAGGGGGCGGGCTGAAGCTTTCTTT; cdr3_aa: CSAGDRGRAEAFF
d_call: -; v_call: TRBV9; clone_size: once; j_call: TRBJ2-2; cdr3_nt: TGTGCCAGCAGCGTAGACGGGACGTCCGCCGGGGAGCTGTTTTTT; cdr3_aa: CASSVDGTSAGELFF
d_call: -; v_call: TRBV4-2; clone_size: -; j_call: TRBJ2-3; cdr3_nt: TGTGCCAGCAGCCCCCCGACCGGGACTAGCACAGATACGCAGTATTTT; cdr3_aa: CASSPPTGTSTDTQYF
d_call: -; v_call: TRBV11-1; clone_size: many; j_call: TRBJ2-3; cdr3_nt: TGTGCCAGCAGCTCCGGTAAGCCGCGGGACACGGACACAGATACGCAGTATTTT; cdr3_aa: CASSSGKPRDTDTDTQYF
d_call: TRBD2; v_call: TRBV19; clone_size: many; j_call: TRBJ2-3; cdr3_nt: TGTGCCAGTAGTATCAGCGGGAGAGCAGATACGCAGTATTTT; cdr3_aa: CASSISGRADTQYF
d_call: -; v_call: TRBV21-1; clone_size: many; j_call: TRBJ2-7; cdr3_nt: TGTGCCAGCAGCAAATTCGATACAGAACGCGGCTCCTACGAGCAGTACTTC; cdr3_aa: CASSKFDTERGSYEQYF
d_call: -; v_call: TRBV6-7; clone_size: many; j_call: TRBJ2-1; cdr3_nt: TGTGCCAGCCAAGGGCGGGTGACCTACAATGAGCAGTTCTTC; cdr3_aa: CASQGRVTYNEQFF
d_call: TRBD2; v_call: TRBV6-6; clone_size: few; j_call: TRBJ2-1; cdr3_nt: TGTGCCAGCAGTTACTCGCCTAGCGGGAGGGGGAGTGAGCAGTTCTTC; cdr3_aa: CASSYSPSGRGSEQFF
d_call: TRBD2; v_call: TRBV20-1; clone_size: many; j_call: TRBJ2-7; cdr3_nt: TGCAGTGCTAGTGGGGCGGGGGGCGGTGGCGAGCAGTACTTC; cdr3_aa: CSASGAGGGGEQYF
d_call: -; v_call: TRBV12-3/TRBV12-4; clone_size: -; j_call: TRBJ1-1; cdr3_nt: TGTGCCAGCGGTACCGGGACAGAAGCTTTCTTT; cdr3_aa: CASGTGTEAFF
d_call: -; v_call: TRBV3-1; clone_size: many; j_call: TRBJ2-3; cdr3_nt: TGTGCCAGCAGCCCCCAGGGGCAAGGGACAGATACGCAGTATTTT; cdr3_aa: CASSPQGQGTDTQYF
d_call: TRBD1; v_call: TRBV13; clone_size: many; j_call: TRBJ2-2; cdr3_nt: TGTGCCAGCAGCTTAGCGGGGACAGCTAACACCGGGGAGCTGTTTTTT; cdr3_aa: CASSLAGTANTGELFF
d_call: TRBD1; v_call: TRBV12-3/TRBV12-4; clone_size: many; j_call: TRBJ1-1; cdr3_nt: TGTGCCAGCGGAACAGGGGGCCGGAACACTGAAGCTTTCTTT; cdr3_aa: CASGTGGRNTEAFF
d_call: -; v_call: TRBV12-3/TRBV12-4; clone_size: many; j_call: TRBJ1-2; cdr3_nt: TGTGCCAGCGGGGTGTACGGCTACACCTTC; cdr3_aa: CASGVYGYTF
d_call: TRBD2; v_call: TRBV9; clone_size: -; j_call: TRBJ2-7; cdr3_nt: TGTGCCAGCAGCTTCTCCGGGACTAGTCATTCCGAGCTGTACTTC; cdr3_aa: CASSFSGTSHSELYF
d_call: TRBD1; v_call: TRBV29-1; clone_size: many; j_call: TRBJ2-7; cdr3_nt: TGCAGCGTGGGGACAGAGTACGAGCAGTACTTC; cdr3_aa: CSVGTEYEQYF
d_call: -; v_call: TRBV25-1; clone_size: many; j_call: TRBJ2-1; cdr3_nt: TGTGCCAGCAGTGAATGGACCACCGCGGGGGCCCACAATGAGCAGTTCTTC; cdr3_aa: CASSEWTTAGAHNEQFF
d_call: -; v_call: TRBV10-3; clone_size: many; j_call: TRBJ1-5; cdr3_nt: TGTGCCATCAGTGAAGGTCAGGAAGGTCAGCCCCAGCATTTT; cdr3_aa: CAISEGQEGQPQHF
d_call: TRBD1; v_call: TRBV15; clone_size: many; j_call: TRBJ2-7; cdr3_nt: TGTGCCACCAGCCCCGACAGGGGACAGTACGAGCAGTACTTC; cdr3_aa: CATSPDRGQYEQYF
d_call: -; v_call: TRBV3-1; clone_size: -; j_call: TRBJ1-1; cdr3_nt: TGTGCCAGCAGCCAAGGAACGGTATATGAAGCTTTCTTT; cdr3_aa: CASSQGTVYEAFF
d_call: -; v_call: TRBV5-1; clone_size: many; j_call: TRBJ2-1; cdr3_nt: TGCGCCAGCAGCTTCCCGGGGGACTCCAACAATGAGCAGTTCTTC; cdr3_aa: CASSFPGDSNNEQFF
d_call: TRBD2; v_call: TRBV30; clone_size: few; j_call: TRBJ2-5; cdr3_nt: TGTGCCTGGTCCGGGACTAGCGGGGCAGTGGAAGAGACCCAGTACTTC; cdr3_aa: CAWSGTSGAVEETQYF
d_call: -; v_call: TRBV11-2; clone_size: -; j_call: TRBJ1-3; cdr3_nt: TGTGCCAGCAGCTTCGGAGGTTCGAAGGGGCCCTCTGGAAACACCATATATTTT; cdr3_aa: CASSFGGSKGPSGNTIYF
d_call: -; v_call: TRBV3-1; clone_size: many; j_call: TRBJ2-5; cdr3_nt: TGTGCCAGCAGCCATCACGGAGCCGGTTTCGACCAGTACTTC; cdr3_aa: CASSHHGAGFDQYF
d_call: -; v_call: TRBV12-3/TRBV12-4; clone_size: -; j_call: TRBJ2-7; cdr3_nt: TGTGCCAGCAGACCCTCGACGAACTACGAGCAGTACTTC; cdr3_aa: CASRPSTNYEQYF
d_call: -; v_call: TRBV11-3; clone_size: -; j_call: TRBJ2-7; cdr3_nt: TGTGCCAGCAGCTTAGATCGCCCAGGGAGTGGCTACGAGCAGTACTTC; cdr3_aa: CASSLDRPGSGYEQYF
d_call: TRBD2; v_call: TRBV20-1; clone_size: -; j_call: TRBJ2-5; cdr3_nt: TGCAGTGCTAGGGAACTCGTTCCGACTAGCGTCCAAGAGACCCAGTACTTC; cdr3_aa: CSARELVPTSVQETQYF
d_call: -; v_call: TRBV6-5; clone_size: many; j_call: TRBJ2-5; cdr3_nt: TGTGCCAGCAGTTCTCCACCTAGGACTCTGGGGGGGACCCAGTACTTC; cdr3_aa: CASSSPPRTLGGTQYF
d_call: TRBD2; v_call: TRBV20-1; clone_size: few; j_call: TRBJ2-2; cdr3_nt: TGCAGTGCTAGGGACCGTGGACTAGCGGGGACCGGGGAGCTGTTTTTT; cdr3_aa: CSARDRGLAGTGELFF
d_call: -; v_call: TRBV3-1; clone_size: few; j_call: TRBJ1-5; cdr3_nt: TGTGCCAGCAGCCAAGATTTGGGAAATGGCCAGCCCCAGCATTTT; cdr3_aa: CASSQDLGNGQPQHF
d_call: -; v_call: TRBV7-9; clone_size: many; j_call: TRBJ1-5; cdr3_nt: TGTGCCAGCCCTCGGGGGGTCGGTCAGCCCCAGCATTTT; cdr3_aa: CASPRGVGQPQHF
d_call: -; v_call: TRBV5-1; clone_size: many; j_call: TRBJ1-1; cdr3_nt: TGCGCCAGCACCAGGGAGGCCGCTATGAACACTGAAGCTTTCTTT; cdr3_aa: CASTREAAMNTEAFF
d_call: -; v_call: TRBV3-1; clone_size: many; j_call: TRBJ1-1; cdr3_nt: TGTGCCAGCAGCCAAGTTAGCACTGAAGCTTTCTTT; cdr3_aa: CASSQVSTEAFF
d_call: TRBD1; v_call: TRBV7-2; clone_size: many; j_call: TRBJ1-1; cdr3_nt: TGTGCCAGCAGACCAGGGGGCTTGTTGAACACTGAAGCTTTCTTT; cdr3_aa: CASRPGGLLNTEAFF
d_call: -; v_call: TRBV20-1; clone_size: few; j_call: TRBJ2-1; cdr3_nt: TGCAGTGCTAGCGCCCTGGTGGACAATGAGCAGTTCTTC; cdr3_aa: CSASALVDNEQFF
d_call: -; v_call: TRBV5-1; clone_size: many; j_call: TRBJ2-4; cdr3_nt: TGCGCCAGCAGCTTGGGCGAGGGTTACATTCAGTACTTC; cdr3_aa: CASSLGEGYIQYF
d_call: -; v_call: TRBV5-1; clone_size: few; j_call: TRBJ2-3; cdr3_nt: TGCGCCAGCAGCTTGAAGGGTTCTGGCGGACCCAGCACAGATACGCAGTATTTT; cdr3_aa: CASSLKGSGGPSTDTQYF
d_call: -; v_call: TRBV20-1; clone_size: many; j_call: TRBJ1-3; cdr3_nt: TGCAGTGCTGCACAGGGAGATGGAAACACCATATATTTT; cdr3_aa: CSAAQGDGNTIYF
d_call: TRBD1; v_call: TRBV3-1; clone_size: few; j_call: TRBJ2-2; cdr3_nt: TGTGCCAGCAGCCCCCGGGACAGGTACACCGGGGAGCTGTTTTTT; cdr3_aa: CASSPRDRYTGELFF
d_call: TRBD1; v_call: TRBV7-2; clone_size: -; j_call: TRBJ2-1; cdr3_nt: TGTGCCAGCAGCTTGGGACAGGGGACCAATGAGCAGTTCTTC; cdr3_aa: CASSLGQGTNEQFF
d_call: -; v_call: TRBV15; clone_size: many; j_call: TRBJ2-1; cdr3_nt: TGTGCCACCAGCTCCTTAGACGGTGAGCAGTTCTTC; cdr3_aa: CATSSLDGEQFF
d_call: TRBD2; v_call: TRBV12-3/TRBV12-4; clone_size: many; j_call: TRBJ2-1; cdr3_nt: TGTGCCAGCAAACGTAGCGGGGGCCCCAATGAGCAGTTCTTC; cdr3_aa: CASKRSGGPNEQFF
d_call: -; v_call: TRBV9; clone_size: many; j_call: TRBJ2-2; cdr3_nt: TGTGCCAGCAGCGAACTAGAGTCCGCCGGGGAGCTGTTTTTT; cdr3_aa: CASSELESAGELFF
d_call: -; v_call: TRBV6-2/TRBV6-3; clone_size: few; j_call: TRBJ2-5; cdr3_nt: TGTGCCAGCAGTTACGGGGACTACCAAGAGACCCAGTACTTC; cdr3_aa: CASSYGDYQETQYF
d_call: TRBD2; v_call: TRBV5-1; clone_size: many; j_call: TRBJ2-1; cdr3_nt: TGCGCCAGCAACTTGGGTAGCGGGAGGTCACAGAGTGGCAATGAGCAGTTCTTC; cdr3_aa: CASNLGSGRSQSGNEQFF
d_call: -; v_call: TRBV20-1; clone_size: -; j_call: TRBJ2-2; cdr3_nt: TGCAGTGCTAGAGAAGATACTCGGCTGTTTTTT; cdr3_aa: CSAREDTRLFF
d_call: TRBD1; v_call: TRBV30; clone_size: -; j_call: TRBJ1-1; cdr3_nt: TGTGCCTGGAGTGCAACAGGGGGAGCTGAAGCTTTCTTT; cdr3_aa: CAWSATGGAEAFF
d_call: -; v_call: TRBV5-5; clone_size: -; j_call: TRBJ2-5; cdr3_nt: TGTGCCAGCAGCCGTTCGGGAGCAGGACAAGAGACCCAGTACTTC; cdr3_aa: CASSRSGAGQETQYF
d_call: TRBD2; v_call: TRBV4-2; clone_size: many; j_call: TRBJ2-3; cdr3_nt: TGTGCCAGCAGCCTTCCGGGACTAGTTTCTAGCACAGATACGCAGTATTTT; cdr3_aa: CASSLPGLVSSTDTQYF
d_call: -; v_call: TRBV30; clone_size: many; j_call: TRBJ2-1; cdr3_nt: TGTGCCTGGAGTGCTGCAGGTCCCGGTGAGCAGTTCTTC; cdr3_aa: CAWSAAGPGEQFF